This T cell receptor (beta chain) is drawn from a study of response to subunit inactivated influenza vaccine. Whole-study findings and limits: The authors suggested that few new T cells are recruited per seasonal influenza vaccination.

Trimming took off 3 bases at V and 10 bases at J, with 10 bases between the two ends. Per germline, CDR1 SGHTA and CDR2 FQGNSA. The CDR3 runs to 13 residues. This clonotype was counted a few times. The antigen is not known. TCRdb reprocessed the RT-PCR reads via MiXCR and lists one record per CDR3 protein. The sample has 550,000 to 800,000 distinct CDR3 sequences; 15% to 18% are singletons. The receptor was derived from a man aged 50 to 60 who received an inactivated influenza vaccine. The sample in question was PBMCs from blood, obtained about 11 days after vaccination. The chain carries TRBV7-2 and TRBJ1-6; TRBD1 is a possible D gene (5 bases). The CDR3 is CASSFGTRSPLHF. Written as DNA, the CDR3 is TGTGCCAGCAGCTTTGGGACGAGATCACCCCTCCACTTT.